The subject of this entry is one T cell receptor beta chain. Its target is not known. The source of the sample is a study of T cells after yellow fever vaccination. Overall study results and limits: Weaker, the secondary response had a peak occurring faster, on day 5 versus 15.

TCRdb processed the 5' RACE reads anew with MiXCR; each CDR3 protein has one entry. The sample has about 350,000 distinct CDR3 sequences, 7% to 10% seen once. The CDR3 spans 13 residues. CDR1 is SGDLS and CDR2 is YYNGEE in the germline V gene. V was trimmed by 2 bases and J by 3 bases, leaving 6 bases between them. The chain couples TRBV9 to TRBJ2-1; D not certain. This sample comprised PBMCs, obtained 35 to 50 days after the first yellow fever vaccination. The TCR was taken from a man aged 18 to 30 who received the YFV17D yellow fever vaccine. The CDR3 region is CASSVSGYNEQFF. The CDR3 DNA reads as TGTGCCAGCAGCGTTTCAGGCTACAATGAGCAGTTCTTC.